The entry below describes one T cell receptor beta chain. Antigen unknown. This specimen comes from a study of T-cell memory formation after mild COVID-19. Overall study findings and caveats: Chiefly within CM and EM were the contracting CD4+ clones; CD8+ ones were within EMRA. Clonal second-wave expansions that peaked on day 37 had unconfirmed SARS-CoV-2 specificity.

Each CDR3 protein is one row after TCRdb ran MiXCR on the 5' RACE reads. The sample yields roughly 350,000 distinct CDR3 sequences, around 21% seen once. Trimming cost V 7 bases and J 3 bases; bases outside gene matches: 12. The CDR3 sequence is 15 residues long. The sequencing sample was made of PBMCs or a T cell subset sorted from them (not recorded which). This receptor was obtained from an adult woman who had mild COVID-19 (a few samples of this study predate the infection). Cell type and time point are not known. The rearrangement uses TRBV12-3 or TRBV12-4 and TRBJ2-7; 7 bases line up with TRBD2. The CDR3 loop reads CASNPSGGPGYEQYF. The CDR3 nucleotides are TGTGCCAGCAATCCGTCGGGGGGTCCAGGCTACGAGCAGTACTTC.